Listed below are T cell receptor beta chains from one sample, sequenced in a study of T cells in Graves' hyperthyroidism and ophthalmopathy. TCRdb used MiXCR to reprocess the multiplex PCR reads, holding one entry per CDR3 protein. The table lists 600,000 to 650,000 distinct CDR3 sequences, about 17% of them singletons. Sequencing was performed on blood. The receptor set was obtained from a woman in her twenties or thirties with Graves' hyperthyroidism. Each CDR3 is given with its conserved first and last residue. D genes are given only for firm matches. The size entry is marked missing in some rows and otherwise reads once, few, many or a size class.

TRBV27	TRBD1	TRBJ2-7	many	TGTGCCAGCAGTTTACGGGGACAGGGGGGCTACGAGCAGTACTTC	CASSLRGQGGYEQYF
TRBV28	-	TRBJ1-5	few	TGTGCCAGCAGTACCCACCCCGTACCCCGGGAGCCCCAGCATTTT	CASSTHPVPREPQHF
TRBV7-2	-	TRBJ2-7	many	TGTGCCAGCAGCTTAGAGGTTCGGGGAAGGGAGCAGTACTTC	CASSLEVRGREQYF
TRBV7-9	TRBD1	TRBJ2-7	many	TGTGCCAGCAGCTTAGTGCCAGGGGGTATGAACGAGCAGTACTTC	CASSLVPGGMNEQYF
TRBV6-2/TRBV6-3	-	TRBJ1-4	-	TGTGCCAGCAGTCCCCGAGGAGTGAGAAGTGAAAAACTGTTTTTT	CASSPRGVRSEKLFF
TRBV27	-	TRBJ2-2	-	TGTGCCAGCAGTTTAAAGGGAGGTCGGACCGGGGAGCTGCTTTTT	CASSLKGGRTGELLF
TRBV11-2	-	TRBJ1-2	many	TGTGCCAGCAGCTTAGGGGCAGGGGTGAACTATGGCTACACCTTC	CASSLGAGVNYGYTF
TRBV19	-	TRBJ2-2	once	TGTGCCAGTAGTCGAGTCGGCGGGAACACCGGGGAGCTGTTTTTT	CASSRVGGNTGELFF
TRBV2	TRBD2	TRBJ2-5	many	TGTGCCAGCAGCGACCCGGGGGGGGAGGTGACCCAGTACTTC	CASSDPGGEVTQYF
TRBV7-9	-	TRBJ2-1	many	TGTGCCAGCAGCTTATTCCGAGGCGGGACGCCTGGTGATGGCTACAATGAGCAGTTCTTC	CASSLFRGGTPGDGYNEQFF
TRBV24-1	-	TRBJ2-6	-	TGTGCCACCGGGATTGGAGATTCCTCTGGGGCCAACGTCCTGACTTTC	CATGIGDSSGANVLTF
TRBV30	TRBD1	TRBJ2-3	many	TGTGCCTGGAGTGGCGTTTACAGGGGAAGCACAGATACGCAGTATTTT	CAWSGVYRGSTDTQYF
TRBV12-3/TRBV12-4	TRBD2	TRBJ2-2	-	TGTGTCAGCAGGCGGGAGGGCCCGTTCGGGGAGCTGTTTTTT	CVSRREGPFGELFF
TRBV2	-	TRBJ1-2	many	TGTGCCAGCCTCCTGGGGGGACACTATGGCTACACCTTC	CASLLGGHYGYTF
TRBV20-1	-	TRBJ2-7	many	TGCAGTGCTAGAGAGGGGACACCCTACGAGCAGTACTTC	CSAREGTPYEQYF
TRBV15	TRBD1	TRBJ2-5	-	TGTGCCACCAGCAGGGACAGGGTTGAAGAGACCCAGTACTTC	CATSRDRVEETQYF
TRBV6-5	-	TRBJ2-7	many	TGTGCCAGCAGTTACTTCGGGGTCTCCTACGAGCAGTACTTC	CASSYFGVSYEQYF
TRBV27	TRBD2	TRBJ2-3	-	TGTGCCAGCAGTCCAGGGACTAGCCCAGATGCGCAGTATTTT	CASSPGTSPDAQYF
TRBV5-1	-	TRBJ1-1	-	TGCGCCAGCAGCCTCGGGGGGGGGGTCACTGAAGCTTTCTTT	CASSLGGGVTEAFF
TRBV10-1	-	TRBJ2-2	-	TGCGCCAGCAGGGGCAGCCCCACCGGGGAGCTGTTTTTT	CASRGSPTGELFF
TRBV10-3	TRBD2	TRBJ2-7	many	TGTGCCATCAGTGAAGAGTCGCGACTAGCGGGAAACGAGCAGTACTTC	CAISEESRLAGNEQYF
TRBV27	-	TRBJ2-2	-	TGTGCCAGCAGTTTAGGGCAGGGACGGGCCGGGGAGCTGTTTTTT	CASSLGQGRAGELFF
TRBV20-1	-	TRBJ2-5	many	TGCAGTGCTAGAGATCTCGCTCCCTGGGACCAAGAGACCCAGTACTTC	CSARDLAPWDQETQYF
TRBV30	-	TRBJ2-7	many	TGTGCCTGGAACACGGAAAACGAGCAGTACTTC	CAWNTENEQYF
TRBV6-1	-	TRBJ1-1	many	TGTGCCAGCAGTGATCGTGCTACTGAAGCTTTCTTT	CASSDRATEAFF
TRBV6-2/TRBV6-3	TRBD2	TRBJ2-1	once	TGTGCCAGCAGCCCACTAGCGGGAGAATTAGGCTCCTACAATGAGCAGTTCTTC	CASSPLAGELGSYNEQFF
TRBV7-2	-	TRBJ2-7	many	TGTGCCAGCAGCTCTCATATGAACTACGAGCAGTACTTC	CASSSHMNYEQYF
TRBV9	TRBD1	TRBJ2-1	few	TGTGCCAGCAGCGCCTCGCGGACAGGGGGTTACAATGAGCAGTTCTTC	CASSASRTGGYNEQFF
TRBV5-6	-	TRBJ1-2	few	TGTGCCAGCAGCCTGTGGGGGTTTGGCTACACCTTC	CASSLWGFGYTF
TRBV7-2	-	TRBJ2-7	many	TGTGCCAGCAGCGTTACTGGGGGTTACGAGCAGTACTTC	CASSVTGGYEQYF
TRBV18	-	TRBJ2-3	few	TGTGCCAGCTCACCCCTCCCACATCGGGGTACTAGCACAGATACGCAGTATTTT	CASSPLPHRGTSTDTQYF
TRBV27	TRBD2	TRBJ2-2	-	TGTGCCAGCAGTCCAGAATTAGCGGGAGGGCCTCATACCGGGGAGCTGTTTTTT	CASSPELAGGPHTGELFF
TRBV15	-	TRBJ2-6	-	TGTGCCACCAGCAGGTTTGGAGGGACTGGGGCCAACGTCCTGACTTTC	CATSRFGGTGANVLTF
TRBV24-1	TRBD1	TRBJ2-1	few	TGTGCCACCAGCACCCAGGGGGCTGGTGAGCAGTTCTTC	CATSTQGAGEQFF
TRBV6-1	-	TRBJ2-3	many	TGTGCCAGCAGTGCCAGACCTTTACCCGTCACAGATACGCAGTATTTT	CASSARPLPVTDTQYF
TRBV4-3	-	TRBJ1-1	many	TGCGCCAGCAGCCGGACGACGGAGAACACTGAAGCTTTCTTT	CASSRTTENTEAFF
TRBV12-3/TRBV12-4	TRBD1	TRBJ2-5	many	TGTGCCAGCAGCTGGACAGGGGATTTAGAGACCCAGTACTTC	CASSWTGDLETQYF
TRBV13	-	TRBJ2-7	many	TGTGCCAGCAGCCATGCCCCCGGGACTCGTTCGGGCGAGCAGTACTTC	CASSHAPGTRSGEQYF
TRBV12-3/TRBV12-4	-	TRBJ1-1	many	TGTGCCAGCAGTCGGGGGGGGGATCCTGCCTATGAAGCTTTCTTT	CASSRGGDPAYEAFF
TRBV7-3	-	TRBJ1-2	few	TGTGCCAGCAGCTTACACCAGGTCTATGGCTACACCTTC	CASSLHQVYGYTF
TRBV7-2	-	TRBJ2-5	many	TGTGCCAGCAGCTTAGCAGTCGAGACCCAGTACTTC	CASSLAVETQYF
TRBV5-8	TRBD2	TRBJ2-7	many	TGTGCCAGCAGCTCGATGACTAGCGGGAGGGCCTACGAGCAGTACTTC	CASSSMTSGRAYEQYF
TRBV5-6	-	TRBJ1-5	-	TGTGCCAGCAGCTCAAGTGGCCAGCCCCAGCATTTT	CASSSSGQPQHF
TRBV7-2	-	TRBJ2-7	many	TGCGCCAGCAGCTTGCCTTCCTACGAGCAGTACTTC	CASSLPSYEQYF
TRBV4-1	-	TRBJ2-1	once	TGCGCCAGCAGCCAAGTTAGGGGTTGGAATGAGCAGTTCTTC	CASSQVRGWNEQFF
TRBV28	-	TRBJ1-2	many	TGTGCCACTATCGACAGGAACTATGGCTACACCTTC	CATIDRNYGYTF
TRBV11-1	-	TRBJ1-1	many	TGTGCCAGCAGCCCCCCTACGGGTTTAAGAAGCGCTGAAGCTTTCTTT	CASSPPTGLRSAEAFF
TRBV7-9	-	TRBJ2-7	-	TGTGCCAGCAGCCCCTCCTTCCAGGGCATCTACGAGCAGTACTTC	CASSPSFQGIYEQYF
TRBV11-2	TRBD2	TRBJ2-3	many	TGTGCCAGCAGCTTAGGGACGGGAGGGCCACGGGATACGCAGTATTTT	CASSLGTGGPRDTQYF
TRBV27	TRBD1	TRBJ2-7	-	TGTGCCAGCAGTTTCCCCTCGGGGACAGGGTACATAGAGCAGTACTTC	CASSFPSGTGYIEQYF
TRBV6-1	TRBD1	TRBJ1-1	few	TGTGCCAGCAGTCCTACTCGACAGGGGCGAAGGAACACTGAAGCTTTCTTT	CASSPTRQGRRNTEAFF